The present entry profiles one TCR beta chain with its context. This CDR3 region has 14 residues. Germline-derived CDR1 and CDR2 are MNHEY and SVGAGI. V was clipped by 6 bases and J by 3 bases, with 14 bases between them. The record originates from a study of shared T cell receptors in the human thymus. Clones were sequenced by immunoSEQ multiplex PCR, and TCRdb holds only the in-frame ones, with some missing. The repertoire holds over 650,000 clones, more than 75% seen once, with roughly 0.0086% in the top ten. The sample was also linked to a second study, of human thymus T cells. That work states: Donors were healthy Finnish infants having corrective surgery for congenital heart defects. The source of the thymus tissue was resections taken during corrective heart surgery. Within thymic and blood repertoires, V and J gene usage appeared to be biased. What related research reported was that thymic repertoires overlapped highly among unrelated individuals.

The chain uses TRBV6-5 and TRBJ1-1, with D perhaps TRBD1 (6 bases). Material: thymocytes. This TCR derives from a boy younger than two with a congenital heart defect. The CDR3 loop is CASRGLDSYTEAFF. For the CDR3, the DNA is TGTGCCAGCAGAGGGCTGGACAGCTACACTGAAGCTTTCTTT.